These T cell receptor beta chains were read from a single sample in a study of beta chain features in type 1 diabetes. Measured with immunoSEQ multiplex PCR; TCRdb has only the in-frame clones, and not every one. This sample carries 640,000 or so clones, roughly 12% of them seen once, and the ten largest clones take 0.02% to 0.025%. The material sequenced was naive CD4+ T cells from blood. The receptor set was obtained from a man between 18 and 35 years old with type 1 diabetes. The CDR3 runs from the conserved cysteine through the conserved F or W. The order of the fields is clone size, V gene, D gene, J gene, CDR3 length, CDR3 protein, CDR3 DNA. A D gene is named only where the DNA matches it firmly. A clone size is listed for some rows: how often the clone was seen (once, few, many), or a class if it is expanded.

few	TRBV6-5	NA	TRBJ1-2	14	CASSYSSDIYGYTF	TGTGCCAGCAGTTACTCTTCAGATATCTATGGCTACACCTTC
NA	TRBV5-1	NA	TRBJ2-1	14	CASSLGQVGNEQFF	TGCGCCAGCAGCTTGGGCCAGGTGGGGAATGAGCAGTTCTTC
NA	TRBV30	NA	TRBJ2-2	13	CAWSRDRTGELFF	TGTGCCTGGAGTCGGGACCGCACCGGGGAGCTGTTTTTT
few	TRBV29-1	NA	TRBJ1-5	15	CSVKDSSISNQPQHF	TGCAGCGTTAAGGACTCATCGATTAGCAATCAGCCCCAGCATTTT
NA	TRBV5-4	NA	TRBJ1-2	15	CASSFQRTANYGYTF	TGTGCCAGCAGCTTCCAACGGACAGCAAACTATGGCTACACCTTC
few	TRBV23-1	NA	TRBJ2-7	15	CASSQWNDRTYEQYF	TGCGCCAGCAGTCAATGGAACGACCGAACCTACGAGCAGTACTTC
NA	TRBV6-1	NA	TRBJ2-5	13	CASTQGYQETQYF	TGTGCCAGCACCCAGGGGTACCAAGAGACCCAGTACTTC
NA	TRBV5-4	NA	TRBJ2-7	15	CASSLGRESSYEQYF	TGTGCCAGCAGCTTGGGACGGGAAAGCTCCTACGAGCAGTACTTC
few	TRBV4-1	TRBD1	TRBJ1-2	13	CATWDRLNYGYTF	TGCGCCACTTGGGACAGGTTAAACTATGGCTACACCTTC
NA	TRBV28	TRBD1	TRBJ1-1	15	CASRDQGARVTEAFF	TGTGCCAGCAGGGATCAGGGGGCGAGAGTCACTGAAGCTTTCTTT
few	TRBV19	TRBD1	TRBJ2-6	17	CASSIGTASEGANVLTF	TGTGCCAGTAGTATTGGGACAGCTTCGGAGGGGGCCAACGTCCTGACTTTC
NA	TRBV30	TRBD1	TRBJ1-4	14	CAWRPGQTNEKLFF	TGTGCCTGGAGACCGGGACAGACTAATGAAAAACTGTTTTTT
NA	TRBV5-1	TRBD1	TRBJ2-7	14	CASSFGTGIYEQYF	TGCGCCAGCAGCTTCGGGACAGGGATCTACGAGCAGTACTTC
few	TRBV30	TRBD1	TRBJ1-4	15	CAWSISTGGFEKLFF	TGTGCCTGGAGTATCTCGACAGGGGGCTTTGAAAAACTGTTTTTT
few	TRBV30	TRBD2	TRBJ2-1	19	CAWSTSRSGEGISYNEQFF	TGTGCCTGGAGTACGTCTAGGTCCGGGGAGGGCATCTCCTACAATGAGCAGTTCTTC
few	TRBV25-1	TRBD1	TRBJ2-5	16	CASSHPGTGSSETQYF	TGTGCCAGCAGCCACCCGGGGACAGGGAGTTCAGAGACCCAGTACTTC
few	TRBV2	TRBD1	TRBJ2-7	14	CASRPPGDRARLYF	TGTGCCAGCAGGCCCCCCGGGGACAGGGCACGTTTGTACTTC
few	TRBV6-5	NA	TRBJ1-5	15	CASSYQGDGNQPQHF	TGTGCCAGCAGTTACCAAGGGGACGGCAATCAGCCCCAGCATTTT
few	TRBV28	NA	TRBJ1-2	14	CASSLSQGVCGYTF	TGTGCCAGCAGTTTATCTCAGGGTGTGTGTGGCTACACCTTC
NA	TRBV6-4	NA	TRBJ2-1	14	CASSDSSSGNEQFF	TGTGCCAGCAGTGACTCTAGCTCGGGGAATGAGCAGTTCTTC
few	TRBV6-5	NA	TRBJ2-5	12	CASRTGWETQYF	TGTGCCAGCAGAACGGGGTGGGAGACCCAGTACTTC
NA	TRBV6-1	NA	TRBJ1-5	15	CASSEAAAGNQPQHF	TGTGCCAGCAGTGAAGCGGCCGCGGGCAATCAGCCCCAGCATTTT
NA	TRBV5-1	NA	TRBJ2-7	14	CASSLGQGIDEQYF	TGCGCCAGCAGCTTGGGTCAGGGAATTGACGAGCAGTACTTC
few	TRBV7-9	TRBD1	TRBJ2-7	15	CASSLARQGTYEQYF	TGTGCCAGCAGCTTAGCAAGACAGGGAACCTACGAGCAGTACTTC
NA	TRBV6-6	NA	TRBJ1-2	14	CASSSRTGNYGYTF	TGTGCCAGCAGTTCCCGGACGGGGAACTATGGCTACACCTTC
NA	TRBV27	NA	TRBJ1-4	13	CATRGHTNEKLFF	TGTGCCACCCGGGGGCATACTAATGAAAAACTGTTTTTT
NA	TRBV5-1	NA	TRBJ2-5	14	CASSLVGSEETQYF	TGCGCCAGCAGCTTGGTGGGGTCAGAAGAGACCCAGTACTTC
few	TRBV13	NA	TRBJ1-6	14	CASSLGRRLSPLHF	TGTGCCAGCAGCTTAGGACGCAGACTTTCACCCCTCCACTTT
NA	TRBV7-2	TRBD1	TRBJ2-7	15	CASSSRGTGVYEQYF	TGTGCCAGCAGCTCCAGGGGGACAGGGGTTTACGAGCAGTACTTC
few	TRBV18	NA	TRBJ1-1	13	CASSPIRVSEAFF	TGTGCCAGCTCACCAATCAGGGTATCTGAAGCTTTCTTT
NA	TRBV30	NA	TRBJ2-1	18	CAWSRGRSGEWGYNEQFF	TGTGCCTGGAGTCGGGGGCGGTCAGGGGAGTGGGGCTACAATGAGCAGTTCTTC
NA	TRBV9	NA	TRBJ2-7	15	CASSVDLADGRMVYF	TGTGCCAGCAGCGTAGATCTGGCTGATGGTCGAATGGTGTACTTC
NA	TRBV2	NA	TRBJ2-7	15	CASRAQEGAQMEQYF	TGTGCCAGCAGAGCCCAAGAGGGTGCCCAGATGGAGCAGTACTTC
NA	TRBV7-9	NA	TRBJ2-3	16	CASSAPGAGHLDTQYF	TGTGCCAGCAGCGCCCCCGGGGCGGGACATCTGGATACGCAGTATTTT
few	TRBV7-9	NA	TRBJ1-4	11	CASSYTGPLFF	TGTGCCAGCAGCTACACGGGACCACTGTTTTTT
few	TRBV19	TRBD1	TRBJ1-5	15	CASSAGQGGSQPQHF	TGTGCCAGTAGTGCGGGACAGGGCGGGAGTCAGCCCCAGCATTTT
few	TRBV6-5	NA	TRBJ1-2	13	CASSLGEKSGYTF	TGTGCCAGCAGTTTGGGGGAAAAGAGCGGCTACACCTTC
NA	TRBV28	TRBD1	TRBJ2-5	16	CASRHTLDRVWETQYF	TGTGCCAGCAGGCATACCCTCGACAGGGTGTGGGAGACCCAGTACTTC
few	TRBV7-9	NA	TRBJ2-3	11	CASSFYDTQYF	TGTGCCAGCAGCTTTTATGATACGCAGTATTTT
NA	TRBV30	NA	TRBJ1-5	13	CAWSVQDNQPQHF	TGTGCCTGGAGTGTACAGGACAATCAGCCCCAGCATTTT
few	TRBV25-1	NA	TRBJ1-2	15	CASSESRVPNYGYTF	TGTGCCAGCAGTGAATCGCGGGTGCCAAACTATGGCTACACCTTC
NA	TRBV4-1	NA	TRBJ1-3	16	CASSQETGFSGNTIYF	TGCGCCAGCAGCCAAGAAACAGGGTTCTCTGGAAACACCATATATTTT
few	TRBV30	NA	TRBJ1-5	14	CAWSGDLIGQPQHF	TGTGCCTGGAGTGGGGATCTAATTGGTCAGCCCCAGCATTTT
few	TRBV7-9	NA	TRBJ1-1	14	CASSLPPRGTEAFF	TGTGCCAGCAGCTTACCTCCCCGTGGGACTGAAGCTTTCTTT
NA	TRBV6-5	NA	TRBJ2-1	16	CASSYSKGSSYNEQFF	TGTGCCAGCAGTTACTCGAAAGGGAGCTCCTACAATGAGCAGTTCTTC
NA	TRBV2	NA	TRBJ1-1	12	CASSVLNTEAFF	TGTGCCAGCAGTGTATTGAACACTGAAGCTTTCTTT
NA	TRBV6-6	TRBD2	TRBJ2-4	13	CAGGTSGGDIQYF	TGTGCCGGCGGTACTAGCGGGGGAGATATTCAGTACTTC
NA	TRBV7-3	NA	TRBJ2-2	16	CASTTLGPAATGELFF	TGTGCCAGCACCACATTAGGACCGGCGGCCACCGGGGAGCTGTTTTTT
NA	TRBV29-1	TRBD1	TRBJ2-4	16	CSASGTGDRAKNIQYF	TGCAGCGCATCCGGGACAGGGGACAGAGCCAAAAACATTCAGTACTTC
NA	TRBV7-2	TRBD1	TRBJ2-1	15	CASSLGTGVYNEQFF	TGTGCCAGCAGCTTAGGGACAGGGGTCTACAATGAGCAGTTCTTC
NA	TRBV5-4	NA	TRBJ2-2	14	CASSLEGWAGELFF	TGTGCCAGCAGCTTGGAAGGGTGGGCCGGGGAGCTGTTTTTT
NA	TRBV7-9	NA	TRBJ2-2	13	CASTDRTDGELFF	TGTGCCAGCACCGACAGGACAGACGGGGAGCTGTTTTTT
NA	TRBV30	NA	TRBJ1-1	18	CAWSSYSPGAGGNTEAFF	TGTGCCTGGAGTTCTTACTCACCCGGGGCTGGGGGGAACACTGAAGCTTTCTTT
few	TRBV2	TRBD2	TRBJ2-3	15	CASSWTSGGSDTQYF	TGTGCCAGCAGCTGGACTAGCGGGGGGTCAGATACGCAGTATTTT
NA	TRBV14	NA	TRBJ1-2	15	CASSQDWDIGYGYTF	TGTGCCAGCAGCCAAGATTGGGACATTGGCTATGGCTACACCTTC
NA	TRBV5-4	NA	TRBJ2-3	12	CASSASTDTQYF	TGTGCCAGCAGCGCCAGCACAGATACGCAGTATTTT
few	TRBV4-1	NA	TRBJ2-7	15	CASSQDWRVRAEQYF	TGCGCCAGCAGCCAAGATTGGAGGGTACGTGCCGAGCAGTACTTC
few	TRBV7-8	NA	TRBJ2-1	13	CASSLGYYNEQFF	TGTGCCAGCAGCCTAGGGTACTACAATGAGCAGTTCTTC
few	TRBV5-1	NA	TRBJ2-5	9	CASNNTQYF	TGCGCCAGCAACAATACCCAGTACTTC